These T cell receptor beta chains were read from a single sample in a study of blood T cell repertoires in COVID-19. The repertoire was sequenced with immunoSEQ multiplex PCR; TCRdb's copy has only in-frame clones and lacks some. The table lists more than 200,000 clones, about 88% of them singletons. The sequenced material came from peripheral blood. Receptor source: a woman in her thirties or forties who had recovered from COVID-19. Each CDR3 is given with its conserved first and last residue. A D gene is named only where the DNA matches it firmly. Clone size appears in some rows only: once, few, many, or a class for an expanded clone.

TRBV3-1/TRBV3-2,TRBD2,TRBJ2-3,-,TGTGCCAGCAGCTCCCGGACTAGCTCAGCTACGCAGTATTTT,CASSSRTSSATQYF
TRBV27,-,TRBJ2-3,-,TGTGCCAGCAGTTTAGTCAGGGGACGACTCACAGATACGCAGTATTTT,CASSLVRGRLTDTQYF
TRBV21-1,-,TRBJ2-6,-,TGTGCCAGCAGTTTAAAAGCTGGAAACAGGGAAAGCCCTGGGGCCAACGTCCTGACTTTC,CASSLKAGNRESPGANVLTF
TRBV14,TRBD2,TRBJ2-3,-,TGTGCCAGCAGCCTCCGACTAGCGGCCACAGATACGCAGTATTTT,CASSLRLAATDTQYF
TRBV7-3,TRBD2,TRBJ2-3,-,TGTGCCAGCAGCTTAACCCCGGGAGGCTTTGATACGCAGTATTTT,CASSLTPGGFDTQYF
TRBV5-4,-,TRBJ1-5,-,TGTGCCAGCAGCTTGGGTCAGGGGATAGATCAGCCCCAGCATTTT,CASSLGQGIDQPQHF
TRBV5-5,-,TRBJ2-6,once,TGTGCCAGCAGCTGGGCAGGGTCTGGGGCCAACGTCCTGACTTTC,CASSWAGSGANVLTF
TRBV9,-,TRBJ2-7,-,TGTGCCAGCAGCGTGGGTCCCTCAGTAGCGGACCAATCCTACGAGCAGTACTTC,CASSVGPSVADQSYEQYF
TRBV28,-,TRBJ2-7,-,TGTGCCAGCAGTTCGGATGTCGAGGGATCCTACGAGCAGTACTTC,CASSSDVEGSYEQYF
TRBV7-2,-,TRBJ1-3,-,TGTGCCAGCAGCTTAGTAGCGAGGGATTCTGGAAACACCATATATTTT,CASSLVARDSGNTIYF
TRBV3-1/TRBV3-2,-,TRBJ2-7,-,TGTGCCAGCAGCCAAGACGGCAGGGGGGTTTACGAGCAGTACTTC,CASSQDGRGVYEQYF
TRBV6-5,TRBD1,TRBJ1-5,-,TGTGCCAGCAGTTTCGCAGGGGGCGGTAATCAGCCCCAGCATTTT,CASSFAGGGNQPQHF
TRBV11-2,-,TRBJ2-3,-,TGTGCCAGCAGCTTAGGAACGGGGTTACGGGCAGATACGCAGTATTTT,CASSLGTGLRADTQYF
TRBV19,-,TRBJ1-5,once,TGTGCCAGTACACTTACGGGGGGGAATCAGCCCCAGCATTTT,CASTLTGGNQPQHF
TRBV6-1,TRBD2,TRBJ2-3,-,TGTGCCAGCAGTGAAGCGAGGCTAGCGGTTAGCACAGATACGCAGTATTTT,CASSEARLAVSTDTQYF
TRBV11-2,TRBD1,TRBJ1-4,-,TGTGCCAGCAGCTCCCTCGACAGGGGGTTAGAAAAACTGTTTTTT,CASSSLDRGLEKLFF
TRBV5-1,TRBD1,TRBJ2-7,-,TGCGCCAGCAGCTTAGGACAGGTTCCCCTCGCCGACGAGCAGTACTTC,CASSLGQVPLADEQYF
TRBV30,-,TRBJ1-6,-,TGTGCCTGGAGAGGGTCAGGGCAATCAAATTCACCCCTCCACTTT,CAWRGSGQSNSPLHF
TRBV7-2,TRBD2,TRBJ2-1,once,TGTGCCAGCAGCTTAGTAGGCCTAGCGGGAAGTGAGCAGTTCTTC,CASSLVGLAGSEQFF
TRBV24-1,TRBD2,TRBJ2-1,-,TGTGCCACCAGTGATACCGCTAGCGGGGGGACCTACAATGAGCAGTTCTTC,CATSDTASGGTYNEQFF
TRBV30,TRBD1,TRBJ1-5,once,TGTGCCTGGAGTTTTACGACAGGGGGCTGGCCCCAGCATTTT,CAWSFTTGGWPQHF
TRBV2,-,TRBJ2-2,-,TGTGCCAGCAGCGTGGGACTCGGAGGGACCGGGGAGCTGTTTTTT,CASSVGLGGTGELFF
TRBV9,-,TRBJ2-3,-,TGTGCCAGCAGCGTAGCTGCAGGGGTCACAGATACGCAGTATTTT,CASSVAAGVTDTQYF
TRBV11-3,TRBD2,TRBJ2-1,-,TGTGCCAGCAGCTTCCCTAATAGCGGGAGTGTGTTCTTC,CASSFPNSGSVFF